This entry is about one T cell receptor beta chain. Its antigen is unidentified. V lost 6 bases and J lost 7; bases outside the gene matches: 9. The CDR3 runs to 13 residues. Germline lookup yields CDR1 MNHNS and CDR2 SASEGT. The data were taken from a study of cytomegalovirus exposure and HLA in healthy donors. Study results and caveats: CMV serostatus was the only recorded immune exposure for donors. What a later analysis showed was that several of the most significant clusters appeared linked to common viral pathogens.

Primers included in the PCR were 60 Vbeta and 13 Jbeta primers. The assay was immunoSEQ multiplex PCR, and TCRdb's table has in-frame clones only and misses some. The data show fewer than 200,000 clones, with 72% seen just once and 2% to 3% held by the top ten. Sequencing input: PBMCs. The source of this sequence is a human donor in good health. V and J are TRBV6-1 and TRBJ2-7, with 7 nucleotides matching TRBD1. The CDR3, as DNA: TGTGCCAGCAGAGAAAACAGGGGTGGGGAGCAGTACTTC. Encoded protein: CASRENRGGEQYF.